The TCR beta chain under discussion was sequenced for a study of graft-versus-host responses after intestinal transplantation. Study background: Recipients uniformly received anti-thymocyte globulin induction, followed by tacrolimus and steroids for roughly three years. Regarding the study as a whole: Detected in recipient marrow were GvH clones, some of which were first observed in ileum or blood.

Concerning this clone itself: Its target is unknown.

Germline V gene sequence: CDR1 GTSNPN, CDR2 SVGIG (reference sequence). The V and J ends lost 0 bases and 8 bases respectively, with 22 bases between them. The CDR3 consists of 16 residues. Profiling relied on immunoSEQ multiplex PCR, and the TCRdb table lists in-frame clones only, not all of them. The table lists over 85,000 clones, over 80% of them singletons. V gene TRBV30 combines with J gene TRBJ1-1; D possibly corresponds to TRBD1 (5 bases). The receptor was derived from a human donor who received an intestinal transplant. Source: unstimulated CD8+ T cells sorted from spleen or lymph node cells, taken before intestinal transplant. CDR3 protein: CAWSVRVTVGLREAFF. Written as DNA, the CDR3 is TGTGCCTGGAGTGTACGGGTGACAGTTGGGCTACGGGAAGCTTTCTTT.